Listed below are T cell receptor beta chains from one sample, sequenced in a study of cytomegalovirus exposure and HLA in healthy donors. Method: immunoSEQ multiplex PCR; TCRdb's copy keeps in-frame clones and lacks some. The sample table sets out approximately 100,000 clones. Specimen: PBMCs. These TCRs come from a middle-aged man in good health and CMV-seronegative. The CDR3 runs from the conserved cysteine through the conserved F or W. The D gene is left open where the match is weak.

j_gene | v_gene | d_gene | CDR3nt | CDR3aa
TRBJ2-5 | TRBV7-2 | TRBD2 | TGTGCCAGCAGCTTAACAACTAGCGGCCAAGAGACCCAGTACTTC | CASSLTTSGQETQYF
TRBJ2-6 | TRBV15 | - | TGTGCCACCAGCGGAGCCCCGGGTACTGGGGCCAACGTCCTGACTTTC | CATSGAPGTGANVLTF
TRBJ2-7 | TRBV5-1 | - | TGCGCCAGCAGCTTAGGCACAGGGACGGCCTACGAGCAGTACTTC | CASSLGTGTAYEQYF
TRBJ2-3 | TRBV6-1 | TRBD2 | TGTGCAGGGACTAGCGGGAGCACAGATACGCAGTATTTT | CAGTSGSTDTQYF
TRBJ1-2 | TRBV15 | TRBD1 | TGTGCCACCAGCAGGGGGACAGGGGGAGGAGGCTACACCTTC | CATSRGTGGGGYTF
TRBJ1-3 | TRBV30 | - | TGTGCCTGGAGTGTATGGGGGCTTGGAAACACCATATATTTT | CAWSVWGLGNTIYF
TRBJ1-5 | TRBV7-9 | - | TGTGCCAGCAGCTTATCTTTTCAGCCCCAGCATTTT | CASSLSFQPQHF
TRBJ1-5 | TRBV27 | TRBD1 | TGTGCCAGCAGCTGGGACAGGCTTGGGAATCAGCCCCAGCATTTT | CASSWDRLGNQPQHF
TRBJ2-1 | TRBV4-3 | TRBD1 | TGCGCCAGCAGCCGACAGGGGATTAACAATGAGCAGTTCTTC | CASSRQGINNEQFF
TRBJ1-5 | TRBV5-8 | - | TGTGCCAGCAGCATACAGGGTTGGGCCCAGCATTTT | CASSIQGWAQHF
TRBJ2-7 | TRBV5-1 | - | TGCGCCAGCAGCCCCCTTGGACAGAGCAACGAGCAGTACTTC | CASSPLGQSNEQYF
TRBJ2-2 | TRBV5-8 | - | TGTGCCAGCAGCCCCGCTGTTATTTTCGGTGGCGGGGAGCTGTTTTTT | CASSPAVIFGGGELFF